A single T cell receptor (beta chain) is shown here with its context. No antigen is known for it. These data belong to a study of blood T cells in healthy people across ages. Overall study results and limits: Among T cells, TCR beta diversity per million cells dropped roughly linearly as age rose.

Isolation yielded PBMCs, at least 6 million per sample, in every case. With each sample, at least 5 micrograms of total RNA were extracted. A sample-barcoded 5' primer and a J-beta primer mix were used in a second PCR of roughly 6 to 12 cycles. The authors tagged each cDNA molecule using a template-switch adaptor with 12 random nucleotides. TCRdb itself ran the 5' RACE reads through MiXCR, one entry per CDR3 protein. The repertoire includes roughly 1.9 million distinct CDR3 sequences, about two fifths of them detected once, and roughly 23% sits in the top ten. V lost 4 bases and J lost 0, with 14 bases in between. In germline, CDR1 is SGHRS, CDR2 YFSETQ. The CDR3 sequence is 16 residues long.

The genes are TRBV5-1 and TRBJ2-1; D may be TRBD2 (7 bases). The source of this sequence is a human donor in good health. Sequenced material: blood. CDR3 nucleotides: TGCGCCAGCAGCAATACTGCGGGGGCCTCCTACAATGAGCAGTTCTTC. Its protein product is CASSNTAGASYNEQFF.